These 26 T cell receptor beta chains were all obtained from the same sample, sequenced in a study of T cells in Graves' hyperthyroidism and ophthalmopathy. What was amplified from RNA transcripts were TCR beta CDR3 regions. The HTBI set primed first-round TCR CDR3 RT-PCR. Via MiXCR, TCRdb re-called the multiplex PCR reads, giving one row per CDR3 protein. This table has roughly 570,000 distinct CDR3 sequences, 15% to 19% appearing once. The sequencing sample was made of blood. These receptors all come from a woman between 25 and 40 years old with Graves' hyperthyroidism.

The chain links TRBV10-3 to TRBJ1-2; D remains ambiguous. The CDR3 contains 12 residues. Germline CDR1 reads ENHRY; CDR2 reads SYGVKD. Trimming took 7 bases from V and 5 from J, leaving 11 bases between them. In DNA, the CDR3 is TGTGCCATCATGGGTCCGGCATATGGCTACACCTTC. Its translation is CAIMGPAYGYTF.

This clonotype turned up a few times. The chain combines TRBV3-1 with TRBJ2-1; possibly TRBD1 or TRBD2 for D (5 bases each). The germline V gene encodes CDR1 LGHDT and CDR2 YNNKEL (reference sequence). The CDR3 is 17 residues long. The V end lost 0 bases, the J end lost 0 bases, and 12 bases lay between the germline ends. CDR3: CASSQDVGDLSYNEQFF. The CDR3 DNA is TGTGCCAGCAGCCAAGATGTTGGGGACCTCTCCTACAATGAGCAGTTCTTC.

This clonotype showed up just a few times. V and J are TRBV7-9 and TRBJ1-1; D ambiguous. The CDR3 is 15 residues long. With 1 base removed from V and 0 bases from J, the gap between germline ends came to 9 bases. Per germline, CDR1 SEHNR and CDR2 FQNEAQ (reference sequence). This CDR3 reads CASSLGVGVNTEAFF. In nucleotides, the CDR3 is TGTGCCAGCAGCTTAGGTGTAGGAGTGAACACTGAAGCTTTCTTT.

This clonotype came up many times. V and J are TRBV6-1 and TRBJ1-5, with TRBD1 identical over 10 bases. Germline lookup yields CDR1 MNHNS and CDR2 SASEGT. The CDR3 is 19 amino acids. V gave up 6 bases and J gave up 2 bases; unmatched junction bases: 16. CDR3: CASSPTPWTGGIGNQPQHF. Written as DNA, the CDR3 is TGTGCCAGCAGCCCGACACCGTGGACAGGGGGAATAGGCAATCAGCCCCAGCATTTT.

At least ten counts were recorded for this clonotype. The rearrangement joins TRBV12-3 or TRBV12-4 to TRBJ1-2; 8 bases are a match to TRBD1. CDR3 size: 14 residues. Losses at the gene ends were 7 bases for V and 3 bases for J; bases not matched to a gene: 7. The CDR3 bases are TGTGCCAGCACCTCGAACAGGGGGTACTATGGCTACACCTTC. This gives the protein CASTSNRGYYGYTF.

The chain joins TRBV4-2 to TRBJ2-1, with no clear D. This CDR3 contains 16 residues. CDR1 and CDR2 (germline): LGHNA, YNFKEQ. Trimming pared 0 bases from V and 8 bases from J, leaving 17 bases between. As DNA, the CDR3 is TGTGCCAGCAGCCAAGATATATCTTGGGCTAAGGATGAGCAGTTCTTC. Translating gives CASSQDISWAKDEQFF.

In its sample, this clonotype was seen many times. The V gene is TRBV18, the J gene TRBJ2-3; TRBD1 might be the D (6 bases). CDR1 KGHSH and CDR2 LQKENI come from the germline V gene. The CDR3 spans 14 residues. Deletions cut 1 base from V and 2 bases from J, with 7 bases between. The CDR3 DNA is TGTGCCAGCTCACCACGACAGGACACAGATACGCAGTATTTT. Translating gives CASSPRQDTDTQYF.

This clonotype was detected ten times or more. The rearrangement uses TRBV5-1 and TRBJ1-1; D perhaps matches TRBD1 (6 bases). This CDR3 is built from 17 residues. CDR1 and CDR2 (germline): SGHRS, YFSETQ. V was pared by 0 bases and J by 6 bases, with 21 bases between. CDR3 in amino acids: CASSLGDRQVGFSEAFF. CDR3 DNA sequence: TGCGCCAGCAGCTTGGGGGACCGACAGGTAGGGTTCTCTGAAGCTTTCTTT.

The J gene is TRBJ2-2, the V gene TRBV6-1; D call uncertain. Germline CDR1 and CDR2: MNHNS and SASEGT. V was pared by 1 base and J by 8 bases, with 8 bases between. The CDR3 is made up of 13 amino acids. The CDR3, as DNA: TGTGCCAGCAGTGAAGGTCTAGAAGGGGAGCTGTTTTTT. Translated, it gives CASSEGLEGELFF.

At least ten counts were recorded for this clonotype. The rearrangement uses TRBV11-2 and TRBJ2-7, with D uncertain. V was pared by 3 bases and J by 2 bases, with 14 bases between. CDR1 is SGHAT and CDR2 is FQNNGV in the germline V gene. The CDR3 contains 15 residues. This CDR3 reads CASSFLPIQTYEQYF. In DNA, the CDR3 is TGTGCCAGCAGCTTTTTACCTATCCAGACCTACGAGCAGTACTTC. The variable domain in full, completed from reference TRBV11-2 and TRBJ2-7, reads EAGVAQSPRYKIIEKRQSVAFWCNPISGHATLYWYQQILGQGPKLLIQFQNNGVVDDSQLPKDRFSAERLKGVDSTLKIQPAKLEDSAVYLCASSFLPIQTYEQYFGPGTRLTVT.

The table lists this clonotype with many counts. This sequence joins TRBV20-1 and TRBJ2-3; 7 bases are shared with TRBD2. Germline trimming cut 4 bases from V and 2 bases from J; bases unmatched to any gene: 21. Germline V gene lookup returns CDR1 DFQATT and CDR2 SNEGSKA (reference sequence). This CDR3 contains 19 residues. CDR3 residues: CSAKRSDAGDQFFTDTQYF. CDR3 nucleotides: TGCAGTGCTAAACGGTCGGACGCGGGAGACCAGTTTTTCACAGATACGCAGTATTTT.

CDR3 sequence (DNA): TGTGCCAGCAGGGAACAGGGTTTCTCCTATAATTCACCCCTCCACTTT. This codes for CASREQGFSYNSPLHF. The chain employs TRBV6-1 and TRBJ1-6, with D perhaps matching TRBD1 (6 bases). Per germline, CDR1 MNHNS and CDR2 SASEGT. The length of the CDR3 is 16 residues. Trimming took 6 bases from V and 0 from J, leaving 12 bases between them.

The genes are TRBV6-1 and TRBJ2-4, with a tentative D call TRBD2 (5 bases). With 0 bases removed from V and 0 bases from J, the gap between germline ends came to 12 bases. This CDR3 has 17 residues. CDR1 is MNHNS and CDR2 is SASEGT in the germline V gene. CDR3 sequence reads: CASSEAFGGLAKNIQYF. In DNA form, the CDR3 reads TGTGCCAGCAGTGAAGCTTTCGGTGGACTAGCCAAAAACATTCAGTACTTC.

This clonotype came up a few times. The CDR3 protein is CASNTGRDIGHSGNTIYF. As DNA, the CDR3 is TGTGCCAGCAATACCGGGAGGGACATCGGACACTCTGGAAACACCATATATTTT. The rearrangement uses TRBV28 and TRBJ1-3; D may be TRBD1 (6 bases). The germline V and J ends were trimmed by 7 bases and 0 bases, with 22 bases remaining between them. Germline V lookup: CDR1 MDHEN, CDR2 SYDVKM. CDR3 length equals 18 residues.

This clonotype has a handful of counts. V gene TRBV9 combines with J gene TRBJ2-7; D gene uncertain. The germline V and J ends were trimmed by 4 bases and 2 bases, with 13 bases remaining between them. The CDR3 sequence is 14 residues long. Germline V lookup: CDR1 SGDLS, CDR2 YYNGEE. The CDR3 coding sequence is TGTGCCAGCAGCCCTATGTGGTCAACCTACGAGCAGTACTTC. It encodes CASSPMWSTYEQYF.

V and J are TRBV10-3 and TRBJ2-1; 7 nucleotides align to TRBD2. V gave up 8 bases and J gave up 6 bases; unmatched junction bases: 10. The length of the CDR3 is 14 residues. Germline values: CDR1 ENHRY, CDR2 SYGVKD. The CDR3 region has the DNA TGTGCCATCGGCATTGCAGCGGGGATCAATGAGCAGTTCTTC. Translating gives CAIGIAAGINEQFF.

This clonotype was detected many times. The chain recombines TRBV24-1 with TRBJ2-7; a weak D match, TRBD2 (6 bases). The CDR3 extends over 12 amino acids. Trimming took 7 bases from V and 0 from J, leaving 6 bases between them. Looked up from germline, CDR1 is KGHDR and CDR2 is SFDVKD. The CDR3 sequence: CATSGGSYEQYF. Written as DNA, the CDR3 is TGTGCCACCAGCGGGGGCTCCTACGAGCAGTACTTC.

This clonotype came up many times. V and J are TRBV18 and TRBJ2-2; D may be TRBD1 (5 bases). Germline CDR1 KGHSH, CDR2 LQKENI. The CDR3 spans 15 residues. V dropped 1 base and J dropped 1 base, with 7 bases sitting between them. CDR3 coding DNA: TGTGCCAGCTCACCACAGGACAAGAACACCGGGGAGCTGTTTTTT. Translated, it gives CASSPQDKNTGELFF. Looking up the rest from reference TRBV18 and TRBJ2-2 gives the full variable domain: NAGVMQNPRHLVRRRGQEARLRCSPMKGHSHVYWYRQLPEEGLKFMVYLQKENIIDESGMPKERFSAEFPKEGPSILRIQQVVRGDSAAYFCASSPQDKNTGELFFGEGSRLTVL.

This clonotype was observed many times. The chain combines TRBV20-1 with TRBJ1-1, with 7 bases fitting TRBD1. CDR3 length: 13 residues. CDR1 DFQATT and CDR2 SNEGSKA come from the germline V gene (reference sequence). V dropped 3 bases and J dropped 0; count of bases not matched to a gene: 1. The CDR3 bases are TGCAGTGCTAGGGACAGGATGAACACTGAAGCTTTCTTT. Its protein is CSARDRMNTEAFF.

Ten or more counts support this clonotype. The rearrangement links TRBV6-5 to TRBJ2-1; 8 bases align to TRBD2. This CDR3 is built from 17 residues. With V trimmed by 0 bases and J by 8 bases, 12 bases remained unmatched. Germline V gene lookup returns CDR1 MNHEY and CDR2 SVGAGI. As DNA, the CDR3 is TGTGCCAGCAGTTACTCCAGGGCCGGGGGGGAGTCATATGAGCAGTTCTTC. Amino acids: CASSYSRAGGESYEQFF.

This clonotype was found a few times. The chain couples TRBV30 to TRBJ1-3; D may be TRBD1 (6 bases). The V end lost 2 bases, the J end lost 3 bases, and 14 bases lay between the germline ends. There are 15 residues in the CDR3. CDR1 is GTSNPN, CDR2 SVGIG, per germline (reference sequence). The CDR3 reads CAWSPGGGFGNTIYF. CDR3 coding DNA: TGTGCCTGGAGTCCGGGAGGGGGATTTGGAAACACCATATATTTT.

As for this clonotype: This may arise from a read error, as a much more abundant clone is one base away. The rearrangement uses TRBV7-8 and TRBJ1-5; unclear D gene. The CDR3 spans 14 residues. The germline V gene has CDR1 SGHVS and CDR2 FQNEAQ. CDR3 DNA: TGTGACAGCAGCTTAGTATCCTTGACCCAGCCCCAGCATTTT. Its translation: CDSSLVSLTQPQHF.

At least ten counts were recorded for this clonotype. J is TRBJ2-1 and V is TRBV11-2; TRBD2 matches at 15 bases. CDR3 length equals 17 residues. The trim removed 6 bases at V and 4 bases at J, leaving 7 bases unmatched. The germline V gene has CDR1 SGHAT and CDR2 FQNNGV. CDR3 amino acids: CASRTGLAGGSYNEQFF. CDR3 nucleotide sequence: TGTGCCAGCAGGACGGGACTAGCGGGAGGCTCTTACAATGAGCAGTTCTTC.

This clonotype was picked up many times. This chain joins TRBV16 and TRBJ1-1; 8 bases are a match to TRBD1. Per germline, CDR1 KGHSY and CDR2 FQNENV. The V segment lost 1 base and the J segment 4 bases; nucleotides outside the gene matches: 2. The CDR3 is 14 residues long. CDR3 DNA: TGTGCCAGCAGCCAATTTGGGACAGGCACTGAAGCTTTCTTT. It specifies CASSQFGTGTEAFF.

The chain recombines TRBV9 with TRBJ2-2, with D unresolved. Germline assignment: CDR1 SGDLS and CDR2 YYNGEE. The V end was cut by 4 bases, the J end by 8 bases, with 9 bases between. CDR3 length: 12 amino acids. As DNA, the CDR3 is TGTGCCAGCAGCCCCTTCGAGGGGGAGCTGTTTTTT. This translates into CASSPFEGELFF.

This clonotype appeared many times. This CDR3 reads CASSYSGAGRGFEQYF. DNA of the CDR3: TGTGCCAGCAGTTACTCCGGGGCAGGGAGGGGATTCGAGCAGTACTTC. The chain couples TRBV6-5 to TRBJ2-7; 7 positions agree with TRBD2. This CDR3 comprises 16 residues. CDR1 MNHEY and CDR2 SVGAGI come from the germline V gene. Unmatched junction bases numbered 11, after V lost 0 bases and J lost 6 bases.